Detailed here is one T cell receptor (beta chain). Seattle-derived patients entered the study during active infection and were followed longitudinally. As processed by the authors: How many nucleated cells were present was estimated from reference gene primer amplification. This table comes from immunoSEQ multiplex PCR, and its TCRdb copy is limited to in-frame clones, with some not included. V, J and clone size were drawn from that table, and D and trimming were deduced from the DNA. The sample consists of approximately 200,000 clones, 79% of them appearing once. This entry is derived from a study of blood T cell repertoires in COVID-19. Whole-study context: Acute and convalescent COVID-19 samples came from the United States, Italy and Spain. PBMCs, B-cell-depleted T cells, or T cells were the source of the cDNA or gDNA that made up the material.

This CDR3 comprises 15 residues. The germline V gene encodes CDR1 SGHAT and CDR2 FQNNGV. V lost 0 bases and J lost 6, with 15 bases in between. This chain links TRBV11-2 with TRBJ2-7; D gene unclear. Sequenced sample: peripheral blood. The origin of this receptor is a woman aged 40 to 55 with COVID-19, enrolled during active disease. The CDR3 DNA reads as TGTGCCAGCAGCTTAGATCCCTCGGGTGTGCGCGAGCAGTACTTC. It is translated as CASSLDPSGVREQYF.